This T cell receptor (beta chain) stems from a study of blood T cells in healthy people across ages. Study summary: Template switching caught about one barcoded beta molecule for each two T cells.

Germline V gives CDR1 LGHDT, CDR2 YNNKEL (reference sequence). CDR3 length: 17 amino acids. It was with a sample-barcoded 5' primer and a J-beta primer mix that a second PCR of about 7 to 12 cycles was run. Each cDNA was tagged by a template-switch adaptor containing 12 random nucleotides. One entry per CDR3 protein results from TCRdb running MiXCR on the 5' RACE reads. The data hold 550,000 to 600,000 distinct CDR3 sequences, with around half observed a single time. Total RNA, at least 5.5 micrograms per sample, came from PBMCs. Sequences were obtained from blood. The source is a man at least 80 years old in good health. The chain carries TRBV3-1 and TRBJ2-4, with 10 bases aligning to TRBD2. The J call may be faulty, since TRBJ2-7 better matches the DNA end. The CDR3 DNA is TGTGCCAGTACCACTAGCGGGGACGACCCCAACTTCTACGAGCAGTACTTC. Protein: CASTTSGDDPNFYEQYF.